What follows are 4 T cell receptor beta chains derived from one specimen sequenced in a study of cytomegalovirus exposure and HLA in healthy donors. The PCR contained 60 Vbeta and 13 Jbeta primers. Libraries were prepared by immunoSEQ multiplex PCR; TCRdb keeps only in-frame clonotypes and omits some of them. The sample gives about 180,000 clones, over 70% of which show up once; roughly 3.6% is in the top ten. The material sequenced was PBMCs. All receptors derive from a woman in her sixties in good health and CMV-seropositive.

The rearrangement uses TRBV5-1 and TRBJ1-6, with 7 nucleotides matching TRBD1. CDR1 and CDR2 from the germline V gene are SGHRS and YFSETQ. The CDR3 contains 17 residues. Trimming removed 7 bases from V and 3 bases from J; junction bases left unmatched: 13. The CDR3 here is CASSLGTADYYNSPLHF. The CDR3 coding sequence is TGCGCCAGCTCATTAGGGACAGCGGACTACTATAATTCACCCCTCCACTTT.

This chain connects TRBV9 to TRBJ1-1, with 12 bases identical to TRBD1. Trimming at V came to 0 bases and at J to 10 bases, leaving 4 bases not matched to a gene. The CDR3 runs 14 residues. Germline assignment: CDR1 SGDLS and CDR2 YYNGEE. The CDR3 loop reads CASSVAGTGGLAFF. Written as DNA, the CDR3 is TGTGCCAGCAGCGTAGCCGGGACAGGGGGCTTAGCTTTCTTT.

The CDR3 spells CASSLFGVGWGDTQYF. The CDR3 nucleotides are TGTGCCAGCAGCTTATTCGGGGTCGGATGGGGAGATACGCAGTATTTT. V usage is TRBV11-1 and J usage is TRBJ2-3; TRBD2 might be the D (5 bases). Germline values: CDR1 SGHAT, CDR2 FQDESV (reference sequence). V lost 2 bases, J lost 5 bases, and 17 bases lay in between. This CDR3 is built from 16 residues.

V is TRBV6-5 and J is TRBJ1-3, with D possibly being TRBD1 (6 bases). The germline CDR1 and CDR2 sequences are MNHEY and SVGAGI. V was clipped by 0 bases and J by 4 bases, with 10 bases between them. The CDR3 sequence is 15 residues long. The CDR3 region is CASSYSVQGGNTIYF. The CDR3 region has the DNA TGTGCCAGCAGTTACTCGGTCCAGGGGGGAAACACCATATATTTT.